One and the same sample provided the 18 T cell receptor beta chains below, sequenced in a study of T cell responses to AZD1222 COVID-19 vaccine. Sequenced by immunoSEQ multiplex PCR; TCRdb stores in-frame clones only, minus some. The data show 150,000 to 200,000 clones, approximately 90% seen once. The sample consisted of peripheral blood, taken on day 0 of MenACWY control vaccination. The receptors were gathered from an adult in good health.

This clone has just one count. The chain recombines TRBV24-1 with TRBJ2-2; D not certain. CDR1 and CDR2 from the germline V gene are KGHDR and SFDVKD. Trimming took 9 bases from V and 2 from J, leaving 15 bases between them. The CDR3 sequence is 15 residues long. The CDR3 reads CATSTRSRNTGELFF. The CDR3, as DNA: TGTGCCACCTCGACGCGGTCGCGAAACACCGGGGAGCTGTTTTTT.

This chain connects TRBV7-2 to TRBJ2-3; 10 bases line up with TRBD2. CDR1 is SGHTA, CDR2 FQGNSA, per germline. CDR3 length: 21 amino acids. V lost 0 bases and J lost 1; bases outside the gene matches: 16. Written as DNA, the CDR3 is TGTGCCAGCAGCTTAGCTCTAGGGCTTTTTGGACTAGCGGAAGGCACAGATACGCAGTATTTT. Translating it yields CASSLALGLFGLAEGTDTQYF.

Comments on this clone: Other DNA sequences in this specimen translate into the identical CDR3. The DNA for the CDR3 is TGTGCTAGTGGTCCGGACAGGGGCACTGAAGCTTTCTTT. Encoded protein: CASGPDRGTEAFF. This chain uses TRBV12-5 with TRBJ1-1; TRBD1 aligns across 9 bases. The CDR3 extends over 13 amino acids. Germline values: CDR1 LGHNT, CDR2 FRNRAP. Germline trimming cut 5 bases from V and 4 bases from J; bases unmatched to any gene: 2.

This sequence joins TRBV29-1 and TRBJ2-1; either TRBD1 or TRBD2 may fit D (5 bases each). The V and J ends lost 4 bases and 9 bases respectively, with 13 bases between them. This CDR3 has 12 amino acids. From germline, CDR1 is SQVTM and CDR2 ANQGSEA. The CDR3 reads CSVVGGRGEQFF. Written as DNA, the CDR3 is TGCAGCGTTGTTGGGGGACGGGGTGAGCAGTTCTTC.

The V call is TRBV27, the J call TRBJ1-1, with no clear D. This CDR3 is 14 amino acids long. Deletions cut 3 bases from V and 4 bases from J, with 12 bases between. Germline V gives CDR1 MNHEY, CDR2 SMNVEV (reference sequence). DNA for the CDR3: TGTGCCAGCAGTTTTTTCCCAGGCACCACTGAAGCTTTCTTT. The encoded protein is CASSFFPGTTEAFF.

The V and J genes are TRBV2 and TRBJ1-6; no clear D gene. This CDR3 spans 12 amino acids. Per the germline V gene, CDR1 is SNHLY and CDR2 is FYNNEI. Between the trimmed V and J ends, which lost 4 bases and 8 bases, there was a span of 6 bases. This CDR3 reads CASSAQYSPLHF. CDR3 nucleotides: TGTGCCAGCAGTGCCCAGTATTCACCCCTCCACTTT.

The rearrangement links TRBV6-4 to TRBJ2-2; TRBD1 is a possible D gene (6 bases). Trimming took 6 bases from V and 5 from J, leaving 10 bases between them. Germline V gives CDR1 MRHNA, CDR2 SNTAGT. The CDR3 spans 13 residues. CDR3 region: CASRPTGTGELFF. CDR3 sequence (DNA): TGTGCCAGCAGGCCCACAGGGACCGGGGAGCTGTTTTTT.

The rearrangement joins TRBV2 to TRBJ2-7, with 7 bases fitting TRBD2. The length of the CDR3 is 14 residues. J gave up 2 bases and V 6 bases, and 7 bases lay outside the gene matches. Looked up from germline, CDR1 is SNHLY and CDR2 is FYNNEI. The CDR3 coding sequence is TGTGCCAGCAGGGGGGGGAACGTAGCCTACGAGCAGTACTTC. Translating gives CASRGGNVAYEQYF.

The chain employs TRBV29-1 and TRBJ2-1; no definite D call. This CDR3 is built from 11 residues. Looked up from germline, CDR1 is SQVTM and CDR2 is ANQGSEA. V was clipped by 6 bases and J by 10 bases, with 13 bases between them. CDR3 DNA sequence: TGCAGCGTCGTTGGGCTGGAGGAGCAGTTCTTC. Protein sequence: CSVVGLEEQFF.

The CDR3 region has the DNA TGTGCCAGCAGTCGGGACAGGGTGGAGGCTTTCTTT. Protein: CASSRDRVEAFF. The chain is built from TRBV6-2 or TRBV6-3 and TRBJ1-1, with 9 positions matching TRBD1. Germline loops: CDR1 MNHEY, CDR2 SVGEGT. The CDR3 has 12 residues. Trimming at V came to 5 bases and at J to 11 bases, leaving 6 bases not matched to a gene.

V and J are TRBV19 and TRBJ2-3, with TRBD2 matching 8 bases. V lost 3 bases to trimming and J lost 3 bases; unmatched junction nucleotides: 2. From germline, CDR1 is LNHDA and CDR2 SQIVND (reference sequence). The CDR3 length is 14 residues. The CDR3 DNA reads TGTGCCAGTAGTATGGCGGGAGGTACAGATACGCAGTATTTT. This gives the protein CASSMAGGTDTQYF.

The chain recombines TRBV27 with TRBJ2-7; D may be TRBD2 (6 bases). CDR1 and CDR2 from the germline V gene are MNHEY and SMNVEV (reference sequence). The CDR3 totals 16 residues. The V end was cut by 4 bases, the J end by 0 bases, with 16 bases between. In DNA, the CDR3 is TGTGCCAGCAGTTCCCCCCGGCGGGACCTCTCCTACGAGCAGTACTTC. It encodes CASSSPRRDLSYEQYF.

V usage is TRBV28 and J usage is TRBJ2-1; a weak D match, TRBD2 (5 bases). The V end was cut by 6 bases, the J end by 9 bases, with 12 bases between. CDR3 length: 12 amino acids. Germline V CDR1 and CDR2: MDHEN, SYDVKM. The CDR3 spells CASRKLVGEQFF. The CDR3 DNA is TGTGCCAGCAGGAAACTAGTTGGTGAGCAGTTCTTC.

The V and J genes are TRBV3-1 (or the pseudogene TRBV3-2) and TRBJ1-2; a weak D match, TRBD1 (5 bases). V shed 7 bases and J shed 6 bases, with 18 bases lying between them. Germline assignment: CDR1 LGHDT and CDR2 YNNKEL (reference sequence). The CDR3 spans 14 residues. The CDR3 DNA reads TGTGCCAGCACCATACCAACGGGGACGCATGGCTACACCTTC. Protein sequence: CASTIPTGTHGYTF.

The rearrangement uses TRBV7-2 and TRBJ1-3; D is perhaps TRBD1 (5 bases). The V end was cut by 0 bases, the J end by 3 bases, with 12 bases between. Germline CDR1 reads SGHTA; CDR2 reads FQGNSA. CDR3 size: 16 residues. The CDR3 here is CASSLALQGGGNTIYF. The CDR3 coding sequence is TGTGCCAGCAGCTTAGCGCTGCAGGGAGGTGGAAACACCATATATTTT.

The chain uses TRBV7-2 and TRBJ2-5; possible D gene TRBD1, 7 bases. The CDR3 has 16 amino acids. Trimming shortened V by 1 base and J by 5 bases, and 17 bases separated the two germline ends. In germline, CDR1 is SGHTA, CDR2 FQGNSA. The CDR3 protein is CASSLGLTGRLETQYF. The DNA of the CDR3 is TGTGCCAGCAGCTTAGGATTGACAGGGAGGTTGGAGACCCAGTACTTC.

The chain is built from TRBV2 and TRBJ2-1, with TRBD2 matching 8 bases. Germline V lookup: CDR1 SNHLY, CDR2 FYNNEI. The junction had 4 bases not matched to a gene; V was cut back by 5 bases and J by 1 base. This CDR3 region has 15 residues. CDR3 in amino acids: CASSSAGVSYNEQFF. The CDR3 coding sequence is TGTGCCAGCAGTTCAGCGGGAGTTTCCTACAATGAGCAGTTCTTC.

This clone has a single count. The V call is TRBV11-3, the J call TRBJ2-7; D may be TRBD2 (6 bases). This CDR3 spans 15 amino acids. Germline CDR1 is SGHNT and CDR2 is YENEEA. V lost 4 bases and J lost 2, with 15 bases in between. This CDR3 reads CASSSPGGTPYEQYF. The DNA for the CDR3 is TGTGCCAGCAGCTCCCCCGGCGGGACCCCCTACGAGCAGTACTTC. The full variable domain, rest sourced from reference TRBV11-3 and TRBJ2-7, is EAGVVQSPRYKIIEKKQPVAFWCNPISGHNTLYWYLQNLGQGPELLIRYENEEAVDDSQLPKDRFSAERLKGVDSTLKIQPAELGDSAVYLCASSSPGGTPYEQYFGPGTRLTVT.